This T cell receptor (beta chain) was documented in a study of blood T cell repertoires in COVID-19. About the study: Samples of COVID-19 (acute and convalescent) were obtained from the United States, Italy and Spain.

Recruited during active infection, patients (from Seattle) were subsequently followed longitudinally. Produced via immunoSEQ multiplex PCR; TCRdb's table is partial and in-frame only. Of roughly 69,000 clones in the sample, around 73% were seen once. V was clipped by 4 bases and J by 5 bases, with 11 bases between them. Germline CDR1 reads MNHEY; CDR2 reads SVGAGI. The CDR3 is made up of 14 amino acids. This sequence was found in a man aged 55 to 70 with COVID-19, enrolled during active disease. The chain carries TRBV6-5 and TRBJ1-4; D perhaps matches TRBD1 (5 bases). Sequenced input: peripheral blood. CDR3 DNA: TGTGCCAGCAGTTGGGACTCCATGAATGAAAAACTGTTTTTT. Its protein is CASSWDSMNEKLFF.